This T cell receptor (beta chain) was profiled in a study of cytomegalovirus exposure and HLA in healthy donors. Use of 60 Vbeta and 13 Jbeta primers characterized the PCR. Using immunoSEQ multiplex PCR, the repertoire was profiled, and TCRdb retains in-frame clones only, with some absent. The top ten hold 0.9% to 1.1% of the sample, which has about 160,000 clones, around three quarters seen once. Points from the study as a whole: Accurate prediction of most subjects' HLA-A and HLA-B alleles from TCR beta sequences was reported. Analyzed later, most CMV-associated TCR beta chains appeared HLA-restricted. In a later analysis, common viral pathogens appeared linked to several of the most significant clusters. Versus the roughly 700-donor mean, an Asian-associated ancestry cluster reportedly showed fewer N-insertions in a later analysis.

Germline CDR1 is SGHDT and CDR2 is YYEEEE. The CDR3 runs to 16 residues. V was trimmed by 2 bases and J by 0 bases, leaving 13 bases between them. Points on this clone: Its antigen is unknown.

The rearrangement links TRBV5-6 to TRBJ2-3; D gene ambiguous. Sequencing used PBMCs. The sequence derives from a woman in her forties in good health and CMV-seronegative. CDR3 bases: TGTGCCAGCAGCTTCGTCCTCGGTACTAGCACAGATACGCAGTATTTT. As protein: CASSFVLGTSTDTQYF. Full variable domain (rest looked up from reference TRBV5-6 and TRBJ2-3): DAGVTQSPTHLIKTRGQQVTLRCSPKSGHDTVSWYQQALGQGPQFIFQYYEEEERQRGNFPDRFSGHQFPNYSSELNVNALLLGDSALYLCASSFVLGTSTDTQYFGPGTRLTVL.